This T cell receptor (beta chain) was captured by sequencing in a study of blood T cell repertoires in COVID-19. Looking at the study overall: COVID-19 samples, acute and convalescent, were from the United States, Italy and Spain. The analysed material was cDNA or gDNA that came from T cells, B-cell-depleted T cells, or PBMCs.

Authors' methods: Cell counts per sample came from amplifying reference gene primers. Sequencing used immunoSEQ multiplex PCR; TCRdb keeps in-frame clones, though not all of them. The V and J calls and clone size were taken over from that table, and D and trimming were inferred from the DNA. Of about 68,000 clones detected, 85% to 90% appear once; the ten largest clones hold around 4%. Germline lookup yields CDR1 KGHSH and CDR2 LQKENI. V was cut by 2 bases and J by 4 bases, with 9 bases left in between. This CDR3 has 13 residues. The clonotype comes from a man in his fifties or sixties with acute or convalescent COVID-19. The chain is built from TRBV18 and TRBJ2-7; D not resolved. The sample consisted of peripheral blood. CDR3 nucleotide sequence: TGTGCCAGCTCACCAAACTCGGGTTACGAGCAGTACTTC. Its translation: CASSPNSGYEQYF. Filled out from reference TRBV18 and TRBJ2-7, the complete variable domain reads NAGVMQNPRHLVRRRGQEARLRCSPMKGHSHVYWYRQLPEEGLKFMVYLQKENIIDESGMPKERFSAEFPKEGPSILRIQQVVRGDSAAYFCASSPNSGYEQYFGPGTRLTVT.